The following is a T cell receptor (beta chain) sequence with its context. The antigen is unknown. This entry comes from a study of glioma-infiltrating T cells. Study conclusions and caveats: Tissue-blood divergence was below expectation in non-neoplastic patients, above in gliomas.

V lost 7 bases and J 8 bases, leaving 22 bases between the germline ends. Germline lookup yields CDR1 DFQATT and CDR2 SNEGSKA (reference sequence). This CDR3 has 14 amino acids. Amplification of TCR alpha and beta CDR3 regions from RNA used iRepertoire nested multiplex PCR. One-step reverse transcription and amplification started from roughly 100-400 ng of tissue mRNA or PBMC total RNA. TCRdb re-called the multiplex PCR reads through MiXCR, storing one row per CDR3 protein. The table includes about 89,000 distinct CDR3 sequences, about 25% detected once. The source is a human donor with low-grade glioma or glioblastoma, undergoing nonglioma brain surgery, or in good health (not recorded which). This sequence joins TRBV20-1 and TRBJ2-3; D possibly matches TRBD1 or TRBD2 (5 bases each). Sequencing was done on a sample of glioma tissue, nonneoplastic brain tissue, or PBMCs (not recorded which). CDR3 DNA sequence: TGCAGTGGTAGGGCAGGGAGTAAGTTGGGTACGCAGTATTTT. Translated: CSGRAGSKLGTQYF.